The 25 T cell receptor beta chains reported below all come from one sample, sequenced in a study of technical replicates of blood from a few donors. The method was immunoSEQ multiplex PCR; TCRdb's version includes in-frame clones alone and lacks a portion of them. The profile shows about 54,000 clones, 94% of them singletons. The sample taken for sequencing was T cells isolated from PBMCs. All receptors derive from a human donor in good health.

The chain carries TRBV7-9 and TRBJ1-1, with 12 bases lining up with TRBD1. Losses at the gene ends were 6 bases for V and 4 bases for J; bases not matched to a gene: 3. Germline assignment: CDR1 SEHNR and CDR2 FQNEAQ (reference sequence). The CDR3 runs 14 residues. The CDR3 here is CASRGTGGLTEAFF. The CDR3 bases are TGTGCCAGCAGGGGGACAGGGGGCCTCACTGAAGCTTTCTTT.

The chain is built from TRBV6-5 and TRBJ1-3, with TRBD1 identical over 8 bases. With V trimmed by 6 bases and J by 4 bases, 5 bases remained unmatched. CDR1 is MNHEY, CDR2 SVGAGI, per germline. The CDR3 runs to 14 residues. Written as DNA, the CDR3 is TGTGCCAGCAGCATACAGGGGGGCGGAAACACCATATATTTT. Amino acids: CASSIQGGGNTIYF.

J is TRBJ1-1 and V is TRBV10-3, with D possibly TRBD1 on 6 matching bases. The germline V gene encodes CDR1 ENHRY and CDR2 SYGVKD. The CDR3 has 12 residues. V lost 3 bases to trimming and J lost 8 bases, with 10 bases between them. CDR3 bases: TGTGCCATCAGTGAAACAGGGCGGGAAGCTTTCTTT. Its translation: CAISETGREAFF.

The chain employs TRBV28 and TRBJ1-5, with unresolved D. The CDR3 is 15 amino acids. Germline V gene lookup returns CDR1 MDHEN and CDR2 SYDVKM. V shed 6 bases and J shed 1 base, with 13 bases lying between them. The CDR3 DNA is TGTGCCAGCAGAACCCAAGGGAGAAGCAATCAGCCCCAGCATTTT. Translating it yields CASRTQGRSNQPQHF. The full variable domain, with the rest looked up from reference TRBV28 and TRBJ1-5, is DVKVTQSSRYLVKRTGEKVFLECVQDMDHENMFWYRQDPGLGLRLIYFSYDVKMKEKGDIPEGYSVSREKKERFSLILESASTNQTSMYLCASRTQGRSNQPQHFGDGTRLSIL.

This chain joins TRBV29-1 and TRBJ2-5; a possible D gene is TRBD1 (6 bases). Germline V gene sequence: CDR1 SQVTM, CDR2 ANQGSEA. The V and J ends lost 4 bases and 1 base respectively, with 10 bases between them. The CDR3 totals 13 residues. The CDR3 DNA follows: TGCAGCGTTGGAGGGACAACCCAAGAGACCCAGTACTTC. It codes for CSVGGTTQETQYF.

The V gene is TRBV13, the J gene TRBJ2-1; no clear D. V gave up 5 bases and J gave up 5 bases, with 13 bases separating them. The length of the CDR3 is 14 residues. Germline assignment: CDR1 PRHDT and CDR2 FYEKMQ (reference sequence). The CDR3 spells CASSLPNGHNEQFF. For the CDR3, the DNA is TGTGCCAGCAGCCTCCCTAACGGTCACAATGAGCAGTTCTTC. Variable domain in full (rest from reference TRBV13 and TRBJ2-1): AAGVIQSPRHLIKEKRETATLKCYPIPRHDTVYWYQQGPGQDPQFLISFYEKMQSDKGSIPDRFSAQQFSDYHSELNMSSLELGDSALYFCASSLPNGHNEQFFGPGTRLTVL.

V and J are TRBV6-6 and TRBJ1-4; 7 nucleotides match TRBD1. The V segment lost 6 bases and the J segment 4 bases; nucleotides outside the gene matches: 8. Germline assignment: CDR1 MNHNY and CDR2 SVGAGI (reference sequence). CDR3 length: 15 residues. DNA of the CDR3: TGTGCCAGCAGCCAACGGACAGGCCGTAATGAAAAACTGTTTTTT. Encoded protein: CASSQRTGRNEKLFF.

The chain is built from TRBV7-9 and TRBJ2-3, with TRBD1 matching 7 bases. The CDR3 is 15 residues long. The germline CDR1 and CDR2 sequences are SEHNR and FQNEAQ (reference sequence). V dropped 1 base and J dropped 4; count of bases not matched to a gene: 5. The CDR3 coding sequence is TGTGCCAGCAGCTTAGAACAGGGGACATCAGATACGCAGTATTTT. It codes for CASSLEQGTSDTQYF.

This clone was counted between two and nine times. The rearrangement uses TRBV28 and TRBJ1-2, with no clear D. This CDR3 region has 18 residues. V shed 4 bases and J shed 8 bases, with 29 bases lying between them. In germline, CDR1 is MDHEN, CDR2 SYDVKM. CDR3 protein: CASSSQTRIQSVTRGYTF. CDR3 nucleotides: TGTGCCAGCAGTTCTCAAACCCGGATACAGTCAGTAACTCGAGGCTACACCTTC.

The V and J genes are TRBV7-9 and TRBJ1-1, with a possible D match to TRBD1 (5 bases). CDR1 SEHNR and CDR2 FQNEAQ come from the germline V gene (reference sequence). The V gene lost 5 bases and the J gene lost 1 base, with 11 bases spanning the gap. CDR3 length equals 14 residues. CDR3 region: CASSQLTGNTEAFF. The CDR3 bases are TGTGCCAGCAGCCAGCTAACAGGGAACACTGAAGCTTTCTTT.

DNA of the CDR3: TGTGCCAGCAGCTCCCAGGGGGCGGGTAAGCAGTTCTTC. Amino acids: CASSSQGAGKQFF. V is TRBV7-2 and J is TRBJ2-1, with TRBD1 identical over 8 bases. The CDR3 has 13 residues. V was clipped by 4 bases and J by 11 bases; unmatched bases: 7. The germline CDR1 and CDR2 sequences are SGHTA and FQGNSA.

The V call is TRBV10-1, the J call TRBJ2-7; D is ambiguous. The CDR3 extends over 11 amino acids. The V end was cut by 4 bases, the J end by 3 bases, with 4 bases between. CDR1 is WNHNN, CDR2 SYGVQD, per germline (reference sequence). CDR3 loop: CASSVGYEQYF. CDR3 in DNA: TGCGCCAGCAGTGTCGGCTACGAGCAGTACTTC.

V is TRBV11-2 and J is TRBJ2-2; 9 bases match TRBD1. Germline V gene lookup returns CDR1 SGHAT and CDR2 FQNNGV. V lost 6 bases, J lost 4 bases, and 6 bases stayed unmatched. There are 15 residues in the CDR3. The CDR3 loop reads CASRRTGVFTGELFF. The CDR3 DNA sequence: TGTGCCAGCAGACGGACAGGGGTTTTCACCGGGGAGCTGTTTTTT.

The rearrangement links TRBV9 to TRBJ2-1; D may be TRBD2 (6 bases). Germline V gene sequence: CDR1 SGDLS, CDR2 YYNGEE. Trimming took off 0 bases at V and 2 bases at J, with 12 bases between the two ends. This CDR3 contains 16 residues. The CDR3 sequence: CASSVGRVRAYNEQFF. The CDR3 DNA reads as TGTGCCAGCAGCGTAGGGAGGGTCCGGGCCTACAATGAGCAGTTCTTC.

Comments on this clone: One end of the junction fails to match germline, which may point to a read error. The chain links TRBV18 to TRBJ2-6; 10 bases line up with TRBD1. Germline assignment: CDR1 KGHSH and CDR2 LQKENI. This CDR3 has 18 amino acids. CDR3 sequence (DNA): TGTGCCAGCTCACCAAGGGACAGGGGTTCATCCGGGGCCAATGTCCTGACTTTC. Translation gives CASSPRDRGSSGANVLTF.

The rearrangement uses TRBV5-5 and TRBJ2-7; the match to TRBD2 covers 8 bases. Germline V lookup: CDR1 SGHKS, CDR2 YYEKEE (reference sequence). The CDR3 has 15 residues. V lost 3 bases to trimming and J lost 5 bases; unmatched junction nucleotides: 10. The CDR3 coding sequence is TGTGCCAGCAGCTCCGGGACTAGGGGAGTCGACGAGCAGTACTTC. Its translation: CASSSGTRGVDEQYF.

The V and J genes are TRBV15 and TRBJ2-3, with D unresolved. Germline loops: CDR1 LNHNV, CDR2 YYDKDF (reference sequence). The CDR3 has 16 residues. The ends were cut back, 1 base at V and 2 bases at J, with 13 bases in the middle. The CDR3 coding sequence is TGTGCCACCAGCAGAGCCTCCTATTCCCCCACAGATACGCAGTATTTT. Protein product: CATSRASYSPTDTQYF. Drawing the rest from reference TRBV15 and TRBJ2-3, the complete variable domain is DAMVIQNPRYQVTQFGKPVTLSCSQTLNHNVMYWYQQKSSQAPKLLFHYYDKDFNNEADTPDNFQSRRPNTSFCFLDIRSPGLGDTAMYLCATSRASYSPTDTQYFGPGTRLTVL.

The chain recombines TRBV28 with TRBJ2-2; 8 nucleotides match TRBD1. This CDR3 is 15 amino acids long. Looked up from germline, CDR1 is MDHEN and CDR2 is SYDVKM. V gave up 8 bases and J gave up 0 bases; unmatched junction bases: 5. The CDR3, as DNA: TGTGCCAGCTGGTCGGGACAGGCGAACACCGGGGAGCTGTTTTTT. Residues: CASWSGQANTGELFF.

The chain carries TRBV5-1 and TRBJ1-1; D remains unclear. In germline, CDR1 is SGHRS, CDR2 YFSETQ. The CDR3 length is 14 residues. V was clipped by 3 bases and J by 3 bases, with 12 bases between them. The CDR3 reads CASSYRGWDTEAFF. The CDR3 DNA reads as TGCGCCAGCAGCTACCGGGGTTGGGACACTGAAGCTTTCTTT.

The CDR3 bases are TGTGCCACCAGTAATAATCGACAGTTGCACTACGAGCAGTACTTC. Translated: CATSNNRQLHYEQYF. The chain has TRBV15 and TRBJ2-7, with D maybe TRBD1 (5 bases). The CDR3 covers 15 residues. Germline V gene lookup returns CDR1 LNHNV and CDR2 YYDKDF (reference sequence). V lost 6 bases and J lost 3, with 18 bases in between.

The J gene is TRBJ1-1, the V gene TRBV5-6; no reliable D call. Deletions cut 2 bases from V and 1 base from J, with 6 bases between. CDR1 SGHDT and CDR2 YYEEEE come from the germline V gene. The CDR3 sequence is 13 residues long. CDR3 coding DNA: TGTGCCAGCAGCTTTCGGGAGAACACTGAAGCTTTCTTT. Amino acid sequence: CASSFRENTEAFF.

V is TRBV5-1 and J is TRBJ2-1, with 8 nucleotides matching TRBD1. Germline values: CDR1 SGHRS, CDR2 YFSETQ. This CDR3 region has 13 residues. Unmatched junction bases numbered 3, after V lost 5 bases and J lost 5 bases. The CDR3 nucleotides are TGCGCCAGCAGGGACAGGGTCGACAATGAGCAGTTCTTC. Amino acid sequence: CASRDRVDNEQFF.

This chain connects TRBV10-3 to TRBJ1-6, with 9 bases aligning to TRBD1. J was trimmed by 12 bases and V by 7 bases; bases with no gene match: 7. Germline V gives CDR1 ENHRY, CDR2 SYGVKD. This CDR3 comprises 13 residues. The CDR3 region is CAITRDREEPLHF. The CDR3 DNA follows: TGTGCCATCACCCGGGACAGGGAAGAACCCCTCCACTTT.

V usage is TRBV15 and J usage is TRBJ2-7; perhaps TRBD2 as D (5 bases). Germline-derived CDR1 and CDR2 are LNHNV and YYDKDF (reference sequence). The CDR3 is 13 amino acids. V gave up 5 bases and J gave up 7 bases, with 15 bases separating them. The CDR3 protein is CATSPRGTREQYF. DNA of the CDR3: TGTGCCACCAGCCCACGGGGAACTAGAGAGCAGTACTTC.

The V call is TRBV28, the J call TRBJ2-1, with TRBD2 matching over 7 bases. There are 15 residues in the CDR3. Germline-derived CDR1 and CDR2 are MDHEN and SYDVKM. J gave up 4 bases and V 5 bases, and 8 bases lay outside the gene matches. In nucleotides, the CDR3 is TGTGCCAGCAGTCGCTCAGCGGGATTATACAATGAGCAGTTCTTC. This encodes CASSRSAGLYNEQFF.